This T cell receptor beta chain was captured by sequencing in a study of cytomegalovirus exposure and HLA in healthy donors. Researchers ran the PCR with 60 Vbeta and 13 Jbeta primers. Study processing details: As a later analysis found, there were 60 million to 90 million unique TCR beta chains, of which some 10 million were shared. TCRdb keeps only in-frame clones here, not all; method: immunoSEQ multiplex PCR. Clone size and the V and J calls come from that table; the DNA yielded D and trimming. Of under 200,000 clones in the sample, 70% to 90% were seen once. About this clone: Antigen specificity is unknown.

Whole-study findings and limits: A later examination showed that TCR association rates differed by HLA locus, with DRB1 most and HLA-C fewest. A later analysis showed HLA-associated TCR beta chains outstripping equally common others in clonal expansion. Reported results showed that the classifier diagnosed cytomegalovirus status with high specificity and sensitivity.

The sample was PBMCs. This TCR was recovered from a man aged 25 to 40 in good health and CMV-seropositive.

The CDR3, as DNA: TGCGCCAGCAGCCAAGTGCCTAGCGGGAGGGCGGCAGGGACCCAGTACTTC. Translation gives CASSQVPSGRAAGTQYF. This chain joins TRBV4-1 and TRBJ2-5; 12 bases map to TRBD2. V gave up 1 base and J gave up 7 bases; unmatched junction bases: 10. CDR3 length: 17 amino acids. CDR1 is MGHRA, CDR2 YSYEKL, per germline.